Listed below are T cell receptor beta chains from one sample, sequenced in a study of T cell clusters in autoimmune cytopenias. One entry per CDR3 protein, without DNA, is what TCRdb gives after re-calling the multiplex PCR reads. This sample's table has some 11,000 distinct CDR3 sequences. Sequencing was performed on peripheral blood. Source of these receptors: a human donor with an autoimmune cytopenia or autoimmune hepatitis (not recorded which). Both conserved end residues are part of each CDR3. Size is stated for part of the rows, as once, few or many counts, or as a class when the clone is expanded.

>TRBV19|medium-sized|TRBJ2-3|16
CASSIGWSRDADTQYF
>TRBV5-4|-|TRBJ2-7|11
CASSSFYEQYF
>TRBV27|-|TRBJ1-5|13
CASSFLGNQPQHF
>TRBV7-2|-|TRBJ1-3|16
CASSLVAGGGGNTIYF
>TRBV30|-|TRBJ2-7|14
CAWTETSGVYEQYF
>TRBV15|-|TRBJ2-2|15
CATSKELTNTGELFF
>TRBV5-5|-|TRBJ1-1|14
CASSLTGGRTEAFF
>TRBV13|-|TRBJ2-7|14
CASSSGQGVREQYF
>TRBV6-6|-|TRBJ2-5|13
CASRLLSQETQYF
>TRBV24-1|-|TRBJ2-5|14
CATSDSDRQETQYF
>TRBV15|-|TRBJ1-2|14
CATSRGGTNYGYTF
>TRBV27|-|TRBJ2-1|15
CASSPGTGVSGEQFF
>TRBV7-2|-|TRBJ2-7|16
CASSSLASGRAYEQYF
>TRBV19|-|TRBJ1-4|15
CASSPARGAREKLFF
>TRBV10-3|-|TRBJ2-2|15
CAISKRGADTGELFF
>TRBV30|-|TRBJ2-1|15
CAWSATKAGVHEQFF
>TRBV12-3/TRBV12-4|-|TRBJ1-3|14
CASSSYRGGNTIYF
>TRBV19|medium-sized|TRBJ2-3|16
CASSTAASGGTDTQYF
>TRBV29-1|medium-sized|TRBJ2-1|14
CSGLAGGPSNEQFF
>TRBV6-1|-|TRBJ2-1|15
CASSERTLSYNEQFF
>TRBV6-1|-|TRBJ2-5|11
CASSETETQYF
>TRBV6-2/TRBV6-3|-|TRBJ2-2|16
CASSVLAGLNTGELFF
>TRBV29-1|medium-sized|TRBJ2-7|12
CSVGRQAYEQYF
>TRBV19|-|TRBJ2-2|13
CASSQGDTGELFF
>TRBV27|-|TRBJ2-2|14
CASSYSGYTGELFF
>TRBV19|-|TRBJ1-5|14
CASSTGTGEQPQHF
>TRBV19|-|TRBJ1-2|13
CASSPGRNYGYTF
>TRBV7-9|-|TRBJ2-3|15
CASSYGTRSTDTQYF
>TRBV19|-|TRBJ1-5|16
CASSPATLYSNQPQHF
>TRBV5-5|-|TRBJ2-1|15
CASSFRDRGLGEQFF
>TRBV19|-|TRBJ1-5|16
CASSIDLGRPNQPQHF
>TRBV5-4|-|TRBJ2-3|16
CASSGRVAGAGDTQYF
>TRBV12-3/TRBV12-4|medium-sized|TRBJ2-4|11
CASSTTNIQYF
>TRBV6-5|-|TRBJ1-6|16
CASSYKDSFYNSPLHF
>TRBV18|-|TRBJ2-1|16
CASSPSIRDFPKGQFF
>TRBV19|-|TRBJ2-3|17
CASSIGMRGGHTDTQYF
>TRBV29-1|medium-sized|TRBJ2-2|14
CSVKTGINPGELFF
>TRBV6-2/TRBV6-3|-|TRBJ2-3|13
CASILAGGDTQYF
>TRBV19|-|TRBJ1-5|16
CASSIEVGRLNQPQHF
>TRBV12-3/TRBV12-4|-|TRBJ2-5|15
CASSNKSPPGETQYF